This T cell receptor (beta chain) was found in a study of T cell repertoires in breast cancer. The wider study: Samples were breast cancer tumors, lymph nodes and blood from patients, and control blood. ER+/PR+ status applied to most of the 20 to 25 tumors.

On this clonotype itself: Its antigen is currently unknown.

Findings of the study overall: Some 19 TCR pairs shared by seven or more tumors were possibly tumor-specific.

Blocking oligonucleotides added to a second nested PCR suppressed unpaired genes. TCRdb fed the emulsion pairing reads into MiXCR, producing one record per CDR3 protein. Counted here are nearly 40,000 distinct CDR3 sequences, around 45% occurring once; the ten biggest clones make up roughly 60%. Paired alpha-beta TCRs of CD8+ T cells were analyzed by expanded emulsion RT-PCR. This clonotype originated in a pool of human donors with breast cancer or a healthy control (not recorded which). The sequenced material came from CD8+ T cells.

The CDR3 here is CASSLSLAGDTQYF. CDR3 coding DNA: TGCGCCAGCAGCTTATCCCTAGCGGGAGATACGCAGTATTTT. This chain connects TRBV5-1 to TRBJ2-3; 8 nucleotides align to TRBD2. The germline V gene has CDR1 SGHRS and CDR2 YFSETQ. Trimming at V came to 2 bases and at J to 5 bases, leaving 4 bases not matched to a gene. This CDR3 contains 14 residues.